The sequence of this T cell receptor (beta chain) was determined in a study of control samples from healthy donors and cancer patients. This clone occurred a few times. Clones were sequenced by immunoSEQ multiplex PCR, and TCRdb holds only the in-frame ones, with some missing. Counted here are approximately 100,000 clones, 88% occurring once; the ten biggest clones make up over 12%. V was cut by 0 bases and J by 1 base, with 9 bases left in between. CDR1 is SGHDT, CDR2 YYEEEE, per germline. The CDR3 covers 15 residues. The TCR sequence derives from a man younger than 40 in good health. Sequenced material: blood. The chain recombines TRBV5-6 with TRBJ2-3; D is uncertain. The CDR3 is CASSLAIVRTDTQYF. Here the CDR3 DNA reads TGTGCCAGCAGCTTGGCGATAGTCCGCACAGATACGCAGTATTTT.